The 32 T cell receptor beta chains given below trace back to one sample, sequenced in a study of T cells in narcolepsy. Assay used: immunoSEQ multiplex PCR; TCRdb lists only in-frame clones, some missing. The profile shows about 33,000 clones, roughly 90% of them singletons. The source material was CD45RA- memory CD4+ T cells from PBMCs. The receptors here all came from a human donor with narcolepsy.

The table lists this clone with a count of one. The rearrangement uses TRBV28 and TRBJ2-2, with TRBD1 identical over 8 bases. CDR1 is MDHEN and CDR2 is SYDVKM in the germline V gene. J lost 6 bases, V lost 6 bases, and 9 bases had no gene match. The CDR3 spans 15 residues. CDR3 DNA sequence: TGTGCCAGCAGCCTACAGGGGGGAGCGTCCGGGGAGCTGTTTTTT. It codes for CASSLQGGASGELFF.

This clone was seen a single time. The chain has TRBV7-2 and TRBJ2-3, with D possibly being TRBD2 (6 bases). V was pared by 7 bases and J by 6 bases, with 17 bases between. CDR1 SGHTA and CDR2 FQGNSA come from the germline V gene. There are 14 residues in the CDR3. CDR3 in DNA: TGTGCCAGCACCCTACCGACTGGGAGGGATACGCAGTATTTT. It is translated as CASTLPTGRDTQYF.

The CDR3 DNA sequence: TGTGCCAGCAGCTTGGCCGCGGGGCTCGGGACCCAGTACTTC. It codes for CASSLAAGLGTQYF. The chain uses TRBV5-6 and TRBJ2-5, with a possible D match to TRBD2 (6 bases). V was trimmed by 0 bases and J by 7 bases, leaving 13 bases between them. This CDR3 has 14 residues. The germline gives CDR1 SGHDT, CDR2 YYEEEE.

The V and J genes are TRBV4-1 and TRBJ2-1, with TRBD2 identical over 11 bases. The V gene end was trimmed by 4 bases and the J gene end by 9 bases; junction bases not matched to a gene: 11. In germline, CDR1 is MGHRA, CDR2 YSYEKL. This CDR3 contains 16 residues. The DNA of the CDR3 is TGCGCCAGCAGCCCCGAGCGACTAGCGGGGATCGGTGAGCAGTTCTTC. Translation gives CASSPERLAGIGEQFF.

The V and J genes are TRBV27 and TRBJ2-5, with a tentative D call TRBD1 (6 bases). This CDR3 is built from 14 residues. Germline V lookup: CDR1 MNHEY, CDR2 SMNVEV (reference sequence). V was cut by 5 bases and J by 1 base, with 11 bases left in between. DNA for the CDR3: TGTGCCAGCAGTAACAGGGTTGGCCAAGAGACCCAGTACTTC. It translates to CASSNRVGQETQYF.

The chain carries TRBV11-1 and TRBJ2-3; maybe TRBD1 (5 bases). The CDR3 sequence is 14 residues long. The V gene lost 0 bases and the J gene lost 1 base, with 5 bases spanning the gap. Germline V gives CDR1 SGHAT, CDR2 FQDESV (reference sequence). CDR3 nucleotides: TGTGCCAGCAGCTTAGCGGGGCGCACAGATACGCAGTATTTT. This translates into CASSLAGRTDTQYF.

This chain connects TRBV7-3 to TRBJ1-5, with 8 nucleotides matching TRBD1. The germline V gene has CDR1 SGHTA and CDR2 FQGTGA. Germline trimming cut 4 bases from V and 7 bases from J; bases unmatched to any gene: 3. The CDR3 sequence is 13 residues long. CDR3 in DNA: TGTGCCAGCAGCTCCGACAGGGGCCAGCCCCAGCATTTT. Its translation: CASSSDRGQPQHF. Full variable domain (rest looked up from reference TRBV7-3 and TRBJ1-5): GAGVSQTPSNKVTEKGKYVELRCDPISGHTALYWYRQSLGQGPEFLIYFQGTGAADDSGLPNDRFFAVRPEGSVSTLKIQRTERGDSAVYLCASSSDRGQPQHFGDGTRLSIL.

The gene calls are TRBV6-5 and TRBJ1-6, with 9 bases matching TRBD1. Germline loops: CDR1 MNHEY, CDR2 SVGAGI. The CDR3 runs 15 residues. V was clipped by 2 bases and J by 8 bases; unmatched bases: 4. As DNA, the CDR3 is TGTGCCAGCAGTTACCAGGACAGGGGAGATTCACCCCTCCACTTT. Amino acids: CASSYQDRGDSPLHF.

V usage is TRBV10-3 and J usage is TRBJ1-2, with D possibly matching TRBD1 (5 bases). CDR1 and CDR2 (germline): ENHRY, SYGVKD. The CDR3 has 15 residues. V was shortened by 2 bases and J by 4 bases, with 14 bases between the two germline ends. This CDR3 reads CAISEGDWGSYGYTF. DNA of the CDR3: TGTGCCATCAGTGAGGGGGACTGGGGGAGCTATGGCTACACCTTC.

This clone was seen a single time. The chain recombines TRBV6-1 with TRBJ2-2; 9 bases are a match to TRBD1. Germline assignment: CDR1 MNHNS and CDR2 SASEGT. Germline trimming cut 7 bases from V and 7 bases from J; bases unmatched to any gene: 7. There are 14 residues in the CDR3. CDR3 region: CASTRQGGIGELFF. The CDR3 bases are TGTGCCAGCACCAGACAGGGGGGAATCGGGGAGCTGTTTTTT.

The CDR3 loop is CATSSTLGNTEAFF. The CDR3 coding sequence is TGTGCCACCAGCTCGACCCTCGGGAACACTGAAGCTTTCTTT. The chain employs TRBV15 and TRBJ1-1; no reliable D call. Germline assignment: CDR1 LNHNV and CDR2 YYDKDF (reference sequence). Trimming took 5 bases from V and 1 from J, leaving 11 bases between them. The CDR3 has 14 amino acids.

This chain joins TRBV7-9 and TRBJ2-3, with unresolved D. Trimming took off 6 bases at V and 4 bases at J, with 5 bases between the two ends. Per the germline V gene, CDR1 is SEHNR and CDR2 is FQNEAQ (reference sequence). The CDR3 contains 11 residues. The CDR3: CASSFSDTQYF. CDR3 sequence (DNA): TGTGCCAGCAGTTTCTCAGATACGCAGTATTTT.

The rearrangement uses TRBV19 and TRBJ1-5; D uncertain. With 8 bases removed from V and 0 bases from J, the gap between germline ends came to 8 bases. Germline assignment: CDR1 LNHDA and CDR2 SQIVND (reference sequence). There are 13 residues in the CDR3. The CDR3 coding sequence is TGTGCCAGTGCGGGCGGTAGCAATCAGCCCCAGCATTTT. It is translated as CASAGGSNQPQHF.

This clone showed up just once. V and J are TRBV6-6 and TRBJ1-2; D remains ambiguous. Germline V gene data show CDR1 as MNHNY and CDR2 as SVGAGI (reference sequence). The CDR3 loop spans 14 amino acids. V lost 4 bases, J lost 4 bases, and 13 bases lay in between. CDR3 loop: CASSSDECSYGYTF. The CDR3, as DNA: TGTGCCAGCAGTTCGGACGAGTGTAGCTATGGCTACACCTTC.

The CDR3 DNA reads as TGTGCCAGTAGCGTCGGAGGGGCTGGCAATGAGCAGTTCTTC. Amino acids: CASSVGGAGNEQFF. The V call is TRBV19, the J call TRBJ2-1; maybe TRBD2 (6 bases). This CDR3 region has 14 residues. V was pared by 6 bases and J by 6 bases, with 15 bases between. Germline V gene lookup returns CDR1 LNHDA and CDR2 SQIVND (reference sequence).

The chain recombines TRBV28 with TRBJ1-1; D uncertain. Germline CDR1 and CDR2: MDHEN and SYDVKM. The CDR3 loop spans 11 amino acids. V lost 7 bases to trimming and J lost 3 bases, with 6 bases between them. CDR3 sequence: CASTSYTEAFF. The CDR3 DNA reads TGTGCCAGCACTTCTTACACTGAAGCTTTCTTT.

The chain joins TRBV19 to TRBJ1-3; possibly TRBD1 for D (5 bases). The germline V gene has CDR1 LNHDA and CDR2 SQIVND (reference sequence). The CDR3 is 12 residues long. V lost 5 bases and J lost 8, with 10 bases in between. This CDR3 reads CASSPQGDTIYF. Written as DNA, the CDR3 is TGTGCCAGTAGTCCTCAAGGGGACACCATATATTTT.

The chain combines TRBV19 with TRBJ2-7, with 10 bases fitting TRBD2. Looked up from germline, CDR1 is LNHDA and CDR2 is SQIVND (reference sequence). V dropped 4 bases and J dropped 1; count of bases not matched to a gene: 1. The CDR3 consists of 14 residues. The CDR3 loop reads CASSRLAGSYEQYF. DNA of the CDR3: TGTGCCAGTAGTAGACTAGCGGGTTCCTACGAGCAGTACTTC.

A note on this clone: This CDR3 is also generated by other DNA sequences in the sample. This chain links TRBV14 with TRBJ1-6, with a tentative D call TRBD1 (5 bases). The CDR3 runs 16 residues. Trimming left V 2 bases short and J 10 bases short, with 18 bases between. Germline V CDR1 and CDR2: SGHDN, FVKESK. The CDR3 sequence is CASSQNWGLSNSPLHF. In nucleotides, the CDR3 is TGTGCCAGCAGCCAAAATTGGGGCCTCTCCAACTCACCCCTCCACTTT.

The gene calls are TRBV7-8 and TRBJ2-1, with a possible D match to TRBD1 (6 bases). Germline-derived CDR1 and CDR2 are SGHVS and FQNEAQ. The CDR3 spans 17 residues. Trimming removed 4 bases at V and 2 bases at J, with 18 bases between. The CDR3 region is CASSSPRSGVTYNEQFF. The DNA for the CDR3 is TGTGCCAGCAGCTCCCCAAGGTCAGGGGTAACCTACAATGAGCAGTTCTTC.

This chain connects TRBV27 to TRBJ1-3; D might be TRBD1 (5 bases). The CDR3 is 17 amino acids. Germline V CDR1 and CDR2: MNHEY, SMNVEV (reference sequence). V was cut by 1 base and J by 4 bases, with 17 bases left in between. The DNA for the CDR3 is TGTGCCAGCAGTTTATATCCAACCCGGGGACCCGGAAACACCATATATTTT. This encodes CASSLYPTRGPGNTIYF.

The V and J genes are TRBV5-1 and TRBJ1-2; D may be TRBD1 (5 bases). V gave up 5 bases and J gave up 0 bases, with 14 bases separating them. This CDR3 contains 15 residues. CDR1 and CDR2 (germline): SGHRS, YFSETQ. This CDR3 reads CASSTGTGANYGYTF. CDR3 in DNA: TGCGCCAGCAGTACCGGGACGGGAGCTAACTATGGCTACACCTTC.

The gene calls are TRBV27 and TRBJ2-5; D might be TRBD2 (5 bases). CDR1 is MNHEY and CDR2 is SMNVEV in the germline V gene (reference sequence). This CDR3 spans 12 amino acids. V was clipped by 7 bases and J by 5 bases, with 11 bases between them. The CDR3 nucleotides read TGTGCCAGCAAGCAGGCTAGCGAGACCCAGTACTTC. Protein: CASKQASETQYF.

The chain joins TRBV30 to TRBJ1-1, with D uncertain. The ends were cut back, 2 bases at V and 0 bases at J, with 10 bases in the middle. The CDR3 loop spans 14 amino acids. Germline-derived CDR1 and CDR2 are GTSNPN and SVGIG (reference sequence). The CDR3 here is CAWSSDMLNTEAFF. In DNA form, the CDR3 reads TGTGCCTGGAGTTCCGACATGTTGAACACTGAAGCTTTCTTT.

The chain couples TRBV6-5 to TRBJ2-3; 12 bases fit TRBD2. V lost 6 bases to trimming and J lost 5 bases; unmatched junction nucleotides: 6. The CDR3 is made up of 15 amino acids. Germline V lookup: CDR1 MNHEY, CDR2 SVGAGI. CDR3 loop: CASSSGLAGRDTQYF. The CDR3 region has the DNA TGTGCCAGCAGCTCTGGACTAGCGGGGAGAGATACGCAGTATTTT.

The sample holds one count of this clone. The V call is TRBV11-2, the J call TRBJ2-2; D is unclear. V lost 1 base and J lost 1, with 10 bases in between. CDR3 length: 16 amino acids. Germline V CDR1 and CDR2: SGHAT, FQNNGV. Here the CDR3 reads CASSLGQRQNTGELFF. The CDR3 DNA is TGTGCCAGCAGCTTAGGGCAACGACAGAACACCGGGGAGCTGTTTTTT.

The CDR3 region is CASTWGSGGELFF. CDR3 bases: TGTGCCAGTACTTGGGGTAGCGGAGGGGAGCTGTTTTTT. V is TRBV19 and J is TRBJ2-2; a possible D gene is TRBD2 (6 bases). CDR1 is LNHDA, CDR2 SQIVND, per germline (reference sequence). The CDR3 extends over 13 amino acids. V shed 7 bases and J shed 8 bases, with 14 bases lying between them. Combining the CDR3 with reference TRBV19 and TRBJ2-2 gives the whole variable domain DGGITQSPKYLFRKEGQNVTLSCEQNLNHDAMYWYRQDPGQGLRLIYYSQIVNDFQKGDIAEGYSVSREKKESFPLTVTSAQKNPTAFYLCASTWGSGGELFFGEGSRLTVL.

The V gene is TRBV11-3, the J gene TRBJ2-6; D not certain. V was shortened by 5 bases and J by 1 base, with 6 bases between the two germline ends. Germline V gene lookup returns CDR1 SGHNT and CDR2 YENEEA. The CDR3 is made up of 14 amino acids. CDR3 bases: TGTGCCAGCAGCCACGAGTCTGGGGCCAACGTCCTGACTTTC. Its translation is CASSHESGANVLTF.

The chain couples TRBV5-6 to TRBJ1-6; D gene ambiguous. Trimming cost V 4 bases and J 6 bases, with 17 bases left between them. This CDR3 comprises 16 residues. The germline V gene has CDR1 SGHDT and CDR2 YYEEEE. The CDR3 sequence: CASSLGSWHGNSPLHF. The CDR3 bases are TGTGCCAGCAGCCTTGGATCGTGGCATGGTAATTCACCCCTCCACTTT.

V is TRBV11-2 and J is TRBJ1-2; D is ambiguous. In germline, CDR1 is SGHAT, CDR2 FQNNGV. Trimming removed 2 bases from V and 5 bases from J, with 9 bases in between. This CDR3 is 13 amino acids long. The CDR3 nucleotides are TGTGCCAGCAGCTTAAGTAGGATTTATGGCTACACCTTC. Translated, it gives CASSLSRIYGYTF.

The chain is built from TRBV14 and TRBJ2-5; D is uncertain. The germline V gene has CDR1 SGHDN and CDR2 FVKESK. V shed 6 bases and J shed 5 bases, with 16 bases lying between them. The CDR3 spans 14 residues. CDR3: CASSAGARSETQYF. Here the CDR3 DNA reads TGTGCCAGCAGTGCCGGAGCCAGGTCCGAGACCCAGTACTTC.

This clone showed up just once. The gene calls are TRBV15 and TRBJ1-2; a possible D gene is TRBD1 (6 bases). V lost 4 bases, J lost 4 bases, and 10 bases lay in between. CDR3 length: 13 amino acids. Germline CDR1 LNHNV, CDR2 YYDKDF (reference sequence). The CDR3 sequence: CATSMDSTYGYTF. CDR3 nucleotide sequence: TGTGCCACCAGCATGGACAGCACCTATGGCTACACCTTC.